A single sample is the source of the 16 T cell receptor beta chains below, sequenced in a study of blood T cell repertoires in COVID-19. Only in-frame clones appear in the TCRdb table, and some are missing; sequencing was by immunoSEQ multiplex PCR. The sample lists about 310,000 clones, roughly 90% occurring once. Sequences were obtained from PBMCs or T cells enriched from blood (not recorded which). The source is a woman aged 40 to 55 who had recovered from COVID-19.

V usage is TRBV27 and J usage is TRBJ1-1, with 8 bases fitting TRBD1. CDR1 is MNHEY, CDR2 SMNVEV, per germline (reference sequence). V shed 6 bases and J 0 bases; nucleotides not matched to a gene: 6. The CDR3 runs to 15 residues. This CDR3 reads CASRSGQVMNTEAFF. The CDR3 nucleotides read TGTGCCAGCAGATCGGGACAGGTGATGAACACTGAAGCTTTCTTT.

The rearrangement links TRBV6-1 to TRBJ2-6, with a tentative D call TRBD2 (5 bases). This CDR3 contains 17 residues. The ends were cut back, 2 bases at V and 4 bases at J, with 15 bases in the middle. The germline V gene has CDR1 MNHNS and CDR2 SASEGT. The CDR3 protein is CASSEPAEGKGANVLTF. In DNA, the CDR3 is TGTGCCAGCAGTGAACCAGCAGAGGGTAAAGGGGCCAACGTCCTGACTTTC.

V usage is TRBV10-2 and J usage is TRBJ1-2; 7 nucleotides align to TRBD1. With 0 bases clipped from V and 2 bases from J, the junction kept 6 bases outside the gene matches. The CDR3 loop spans 16 amino acids. Germline loops: CDR1 WSHSY, CDR2 SAAADI. Here the CDR3 reads CASSESPGGSNYGYTF. For the CDR3, the DNA is TGCGCCAGCAGTGAGTCCCCAGGGGGGTCAAACTATGGCTACACCTTC.

This rearrangement joins TRBV3-1 (or the pseudogene TRBV3-2) to TRBJ2-1; TRBD2 matches at 11 bases. This CDR3 spans 15 amino acids. CDR1 is LGHDT, CDR2 YNNKEL, per germline (reference sequence). Unmatched junction bases numbered 1, after V lost 4 bases and J lost 2 bases. CDR3 residues: CASSRLAGPYNEQFF. For the CDR3, the DNA is TGTGCCAGCAGCCGACTAGCGGGGCCCTACAATGAGCAGTTCTTC.

The chain carries TRBV5-8 and TRBJ1-1; 7 nucleotides match TRBD1. The CDR3 extends over 13 amino acids. The J segment lost 10 bases and the V segment lost 0 bases, leaving 6 bases of the junction unmatched. Germline V gene data show CDR1 as SGHTS and CDR2 as YDEGEE. DNA for the CDR3: TGTGCCAGCAGCTTGGGACAGGGACGTGGAGCTTTCTTT. Its protein is CASSLGQGRGAFF. The complete variable domain, with remaining parts taken from reference TRBV5-8 and TRBJ1-1, reads EAGVTQSPTHLIKTRGQQATLRCSPISGHTSVYWYQQALGLGLQFLLWYDEGEERNRGNFPPRFSGRQFPNYSSELNVNALELEDSALYLCASSLGQGRGAFFGQGTRLTVV.

The chain employs TRBV12-3 or TRBV12-4 and TRBJ1-1; D gene unclear. With 2 bases removed from V and 1 base from J, the gap between germline ends came to 5 bases. CDR3 length: 13 amino acids. CDR3 region: CASSLTRNTEAFF. The CDR3 DNA sequence: TGTGCCAGCAGTTTAACGCGGAACACTGAAGCTTTCTTT.

This sequence joins TRBV21-1 and TRBJ1-2; the table's D gene call, TRBD1, was not cross checked with the DNA. TRBV21-1 is described as a pseudogene. The CDR3 has 16 amino acids. The CDR3 bases are TGTGCCAGCAGCAATCAGACAGGGGAAGATAACTATGGCTACACCTTC. Protein sequence: CASSNQTGEDNYGYTF.

CDR3 sequence: CASSVGPIAGELYEQYF. Written as DNA, the CDR3 is TGTGCCAGCAGCGTAGGACCTATAGCGGGAGAGTTATACGAGCAGTACTTC. The chain has TRBV9 and TRBJ2-7; 9 nucleotides align to TRBD2. V was clipped by 0 bases and J by 4 bases; unmatched bases: 11. The CDR3 has 17 residues. Germline CDR1 reads SGDLS; CDR2 reads YYNGEE.

The chain recombines TRBV6-4 with TRBJ1-3, with 7 positions matching TRBD1. Germline V CDR1 and CDR2: MRHNA, SNTAGT. The CDR3 sequence is 16 residues long. With 3 bases clipped from V and 3 bases from J, the junction kept 8 bases outside the gene matches. Here the CDR3 DNA reads TGTGCCAGCAGTGAAGACAGGGTGGAGGGTGGAAACACCATATATTTT. Translating it yields CASSEDRVEGGNTIYF.

The chain carries TRBV6-4 and TRBJ1-2, with D perhaps TRBD1 (6 bases). V lost 6 bases, J lost 5 bases, and 22 bases lay in between. The CDR3 extends over 16 amino acids. From germline, CDR1 is MRHNA and CDR2 SNTAGT. The CDR3 protein is CASSRRGGRWYYGYTF. The CDR3 bases are TGTGCCAGCAGCCGGCGGGGGGGGCGATGGTATTATGGCTACACCTTC.

This clone showed up just once. The rearrangement links TRBV30 to TRBJ2-3; a weak D match, TRBD2 (6 bases). Germline CDR1 and CDR2: GTSNPN and SVGIG (reference sequence). Trimming shortened V by 5 bases and J by 4 bases, and 16 bases separated the two germline ends. The CDR3 covers 14 residues. CDR3 in amino acids: CAWGETGVADTQYF. In nucleotides, the CDR3 is TGTGCCTGGGGGGAGACGGGGGTGGCAGATACGCAGTATTTT.

By sample share, this clone is medium-sized. This chain uses TRBV5-1 with TRBJ1-5; the match to TRBD1 covers 10 bases. Germline values: CDR1 SGHRS, CDR2 YFSETQ. CDR3 length equals 16 residues. V shed 0 bases, J shed 5 bases, and the junction held 5 bases outside the gene matches. The CDR3 loop reads CASSLEGQGVDQPQHF. The CDR3 region has the DNA TGCGCCAGCAGCTTGGAAGGACAGGGGGTTGATCAGCCCCAGCATTTT.

J is TRBJ1-6 and V is TRBV12-3 or TRBV12-4; D unclear. The V and J ends lost 5 bases and 7 bases respectively, with 9 bases between them. This CDR3 comprises 13 residues. CDR3 loop: CASSLRQNSPLHF. In nucleotides, the CDR3 is TGTGCCAGCAGTCTAAGACAAAATTCACCCCTCCACTTT.

This chain uses TRBV7-2 with TRBJ2-3, with TRBD2 matching over 8 bases. Germline loops: CDR1 SGHTA, CDR2 FQGNSA. The CDR3 length is 18 residues. Trimming removed 0 bases from V and 4 bases from J; junction bases left unmatched: 12. The CDR3 sequence is CASSLAREGRVRSDTQYF. The CDR3 DNA is TGTGCCAGCAGCTTAGCCCGGGAGGGCCGTGTTAGGTCAGATACGCAGTATTTT.

This sequence joins TRBV6-2 or TRBV6-3 and TRBJ2-5, with TRBD2 as a possible D gene (5 bases). The CDR3 extends over 14 amino acids. Deletions cut 4 bases from V and 1 base from J, with 10 bases between. The germline CDR1 and CDR2 sequences are MNHEY and SVGEGT. The CDR3 nucleotides read TGTGCCAGCAGTTGGACTTCTACCCAAGAGACCCAGTACTTC. Its protein is CASSWTSTQETQYF.

The V and J genes are TRBV19 and TRBJ2-2; 12 bases are shared with TRBD1. V gave up 1 base and J gave up 7 bases; unmatched junction bases: 4. CDR3 length equals 16 residues. The germline CDR1 and CDR2 sequences are LNHDA and SQIVND (reference sequence). The CDR3 DNA follows: TGTGCCAGTAGTATAGCAGGGACAGGGGGCGTCGGGGAGCTGTTTTTT. Protein: CASSIAGTGGVGELFF.